This entry lists 32 T cell receptor beta chains sequenced from one sample in a study of human T cells and chemical hapten exposure (dated by TCRdb to 2020 to 2022). Preparation of the library involved RACE. Sequenced on a NextSeq 500. TCRdb took the public reads, trimmed them with fastp at Q25, ran MiXCR for clone calling and kept in-frame beta chains. Rows are unified per CDR3 protein, each entry keeping the most common DNA and genes. The sample yields some 250,000 distinct CDR3 sequences; around 7.3% were counted once. The ten biggest clones cover 0.9% to 1.5% of the sample. According to the study, the label for this sample's time point signals: pre-sensitization, week 0. The treatment or condition label, read with the paper, signifies: therapeutic diphenylcyclopropenone sensitization with weekly scalp DPC. Sequenced material: whole blood, taken in connection with sensitization to the hapten diphenylcyclopropenone (DPC). The receptors were sampled from a man aged 18 to 35 with alopecia areata. Some clones in this sample may be carry-over from other donors' samples.

The DNA of the CDR3 is TGTGCCAGCAGAACAGGGGGCACCGGGGAGCTGTTTTTT. Translating it yields CASRTGGTGELFF. The chain combines TRBV7-2 with TRBJ2-2; 8 nucleotides align to TRBD1. With V trimmed by 6 bases and J by 4 bases, 1 base remained unmatched. The germline V gene has CDR1 SGHTA and CDR2 FQGNSA. The CDR3 sequence is 13 residues long.

There are a few counts of this clonotype. The chain couples TRBV7-8 to TRBJ1-2, with D maybe TRBD1 (5 bases). Germline V CDR1 and CDR2: SGHVS, FQNEAQ. CDR3 length equals 14 residues. V was pared by 5 bases and J by 7 bases, with 17 bases between. DNA for the CDR3: TGTGCCAGCAGCCACCCTACAGGTGTGATTGGCTACACCTTC. It yields the protein CASSHPTGVIGYTF.

The chain is built from TRBV24-1 and TRBJ1-1; D is perhaps TRBD1 (5 bases). V lost 5 bases to trimming and J lost 7 bases, with 7 bases between them. The CDR3 sequence is 11 residues long. CDR1 KGHDR and CDR2 SFDVKD come from the germline V gene. The CDR3 sequence is CATSVGLEAFF. The CDR3 DNA is TGTGCCACCAGTGTGGGACTTGAAGCTTTCTTT.

This clonotype appeared a few times. The chain joins TRBV15 to TRBJ1-2, with D perhaps matching TRBD1 (6 bases). The CDR3 consists of 16 residues. Germline CDR1 reads LNHNV; CDR2 reads YYDKDF (reference sequence). The germline V and J ends were trimmed by 4 bases and 2 bases, with 17 bases remaining between them. CDR3 DNA sequence: TGTGCCACCAGCAACGACCCACAGGGAAGAAACTATGGCTACACCTTC. It translates to CATSNDPQGRNYGYTF.

This clonotype was seen a few times. The chain is built from TRBV6-6 and TRBJ2-5; 8 bases map to TRBD2. The J segment lost 4 bases and the V segment lost 0 bases, leaving 4 bases of the junction unmatched. The length of the CDR3 is 15 residues. Looked up from germline, CDR1 is MNHNY and CDR2 is SVGAGI (reference sequence). CDR3 bases: TGTGCCAGCAGTTACTCGCGGGGGGAGGGAGAGACCCAGTACTTC. Its translation is CASSYSRGEGETQYF.

This clonotype was seen only a few times. The chain carries TRBV11-2 and TRBJ2-2; no reliable D call. With 0 bases removed from V and 4 bases from J, the gap between germline ends came to 9 bases. The V gene's germline CDR1 is SGHAT and CDR2 FQNNGV. This CDR3 spans 15 amino acids. The CDR3 DNA reads TGTGCCAGCAGCTTAGATCTAGTAGTCACCGGGGAGCTGTTTTTT. Residues: CASSLDLVVTGELFF.

This clonotype was counted between two and nine times. This rearrangement joins TRBV6-5 to TRBJ2-3, with 10 bases fitting TRBD1. V shed 6 bases, J shed 3 bases, and the junction held 9 bases outside the gene matches. Germline values: CDR1 MNHEY, CDR2 SVGAGI. There are 16 residues in the CDR3. In DNA, the CDR3 is TGTGCCAGCAGCCTATTTCGGGACAGGGGTACAGATACGCAGTATTTT. This encodes CASSLFRDRGTDTQYF.

This clonotype has just a few counts. V is TRBV18 and J is TRBJ1-1; TRBD1 is a possible D gene (5 bases). Germline CDR1 reads KGHSH; CDR2 reads LQKENI. V gave up 0 bases and J gave up 1 base, with 9 bases separating them. The CDR3 sequence is 15 residues long. The DNA of the CDR3 is TGTGCCAGCTCACCACCGGGACCGTCGAACACTGAAGCTTTCTTT. Translation gives CASSPPGPSNTEAFF. Supplemented by reference TRBV18 and TRBJ1-1, the full variable domain reads NAGVMQNPRHLVRRRGQEARLRCSPMKGHSHVYWYRQLPEEGLKFMVYLQKENIIDESGMPKERFSAEFPKEGPSILRIQQVVRGDSAAYFCASSPPGPSNTEAFFGQGTRLTVV.

The chain employs TRBV7-2 and TRBJ1-1, with 9 nucleotides matching TRBD1. Trimming took 4 bases from V and 7 from J; bases not matched to a gene: 4. Germline loops: CDR1 SGHTA, CDR2 FQGNSA. This CDR3 has 13 residues. CDR3 loop: CASSSRDRDEAFF. For the CDR3, the DNA is TGTGCCAGCAGCTCACGGGACAGGGATGAAGCTTTCTTT.

The chain is built from TRBV4-3 and TRBJ2-7; D may be TRBD1 (6 bases). V was clipped by 0 bases and J by 6 bases, with 9 bases between them. The CDR3 length is 13 residues. Germline CDR1 LGHNA, CDR2 YSLEER. The CDR3 sequence: CASSQDLGGEQYF. CDR3 coding DNA: TGCGCCAGCAGCCAAGATCTAGGGGGCGAGCAGTACTTC.

V and J are TRBV7-3 and TRBJ2-2; 13 nucleotides align to TRBD2. With V trimmed by 5 bases and J by 4 bases, 4 bases remained unmatched. CDR1 is SGHTA, CDR2 FQGTGA, per germline. The CDR3 spans 16 residues. DNA of the CDR3: TGTGCCAGCAGCCAACTAGCGGGGGGGCCCACCGGGGAGCTGTTTTTT. Its translation: CASSQLAGGPTGELFF.

This sequence joins TRBV7-9 and TRBJ2-2, with TRBD1 matching 12 bases. CDR3 size: 22 residues. The V gene's germline CDR1 is SEHNR and CDR2 FQNEAQ (reference sequence). V dropped 5 bases and J dropped 0; count of bases not matched to a gene: 19. CDR3 region: CASSARDRGRLRMSSNTGELFF. The CDR3 DNA is TGTGCCAGCAGCGCACGGGACAGGGGGCGGCTTCGAATGTCTTCGAACACCGGGGAGCTGTTTTTT.

Many counts were recorded for this clonotype. The rearrangement joins TRBV7-9 to TRBJ1-1; D not certain. The CDR3 sequence is 13 residues long. V was clipped by 1 base and J by 3 bases, with 6 bases between them. Germline V CDR1 and CDR2: SEHNR, FQNEAQ (reference sequence). The CDR3 DNA reads TGTGCCAGCAGCTTAGTCCCGGACACTGAAGCTTTCTTT. Its translation: CASSLVPDTEAFF.

This clonotype came up a few times. This chain connects TRBV7-9 to TRBJ2-5, with TRBD2 as a possible D gene (6 bases). V lost 0 bases and J 5 bases, leaving 10 bases between the germline ends. The CDR3 runs to 14 residues. CDR1 and CDR2 from the germline V gene are SEHNR and FQNEAQ (reference sequence). The CDR3 DNA follows: TGTGCCAGCAGCTTAGCGGGGGGAATGGAGACCCAGTACTTC. This translates into CASSLAGGMETQYF.

In its sample, this clonotype was seen many times. V is TRBV6-5 and J is TRBJ1-2; D gene unclear. Trimming left V 2 bases short and J 5 bases short, with 6 bases between. This CDR3 is 12 amino acids long. Germline loops: CDR1 MNHEY, CDR2 SVGAGI. The CDR3 protein is CASSYGGYGYTF. In nucleotides, the CDR3 is TGTGCCAGCAGTTACGGAGGATATGGCTACACCTTC.

This clonotype was seen a handful of times. The CDR3 coding sequence is TGTGCCATCAGGTTAGGGACAGGGTCCCCAGATACGCAGTATTTT. Encoded protein: CAIRLGTGSPDTQYF. The chain employs TRBV10-3 and TRBJ2-3, with 9 bases that match TRBD1. The CDR3 runs to 15 residues. The V segment lost 6 bases and the J segment 4 bases; nucleotides outside the gene matches: 8. CDR1 ENHRY and CDR2 SYGVKD come from the germline V gene.

The chain couples TRBV7-3 to TRBJ1-1; D might be TRBD1 (6 bases). Germline CDR1 and CDR2: SGHTA and FQGTGA. V was clipped by 1 base and J by 6 bases, with 12 bases between them. CDR3 length: 14 residues. CDR3 sequence: CASSLNGGASEAFF. Written as DNA, the CDR3 is TGTGCCAGCAGCTTAAACGGGGGCGCCTCTGAAGCTTTCTTT. The full variable domain, in which reference TRBV7-3 and TRBJ1-1 provide the parts outside the CDR3, is GAGVSQTPSNKVTEKGKYVELRCDPISGHTALYWYRQSLGQGPEFLIYFQGTGAADDSGLPNDRFFAVRPEGSVSTLKIQRTERGDSAVYLCASSLNGGASEAFFGQGTRLTVV.

This clonotype was observed many times. The chain combines TRBV6-2 or TRBV6-3 with TRBJ2-2, with a possible D match to TRBD2 (7 bases). Germline assignment: CDR1 MNHEY and CDR2 SVGEGT. Trimming pared 0 bases from V and 4 bases from J, leaving 12 bases between. The CDR3 runs to 16 residues. CDR3 sequence: CASSYSRGAGTGELFF. For the CDR3, the DNA is TGTGCCAGCAGTTACTCCCGGGGGGCGGGCACCGGGGAGCTGTTTTTT.

The J gene is TRBJ2-1, the V gene TRBV6-2 or TRBV6-3; 11 bases map to TRBD2. Per the germline V gene, CDR1 is MNHEY and CDR2 is SVGEGT. V lost 5 bases, J lost 8 bases, and 5 bases stayed unmatched. The CDR3 extends over 14 amino acids. The CDR3 spells CASSKTSGTHEQFF. The CDR3 DNA reads as TGTGCCAGCAGTAAGACTAGCGGGACCCATGAGCAGTTCTTC.

This clonotype appeared a few times. This chain uses TRBV5-6 with TRBJ2-5; 8 bases line up with TRBD2. This CDR3 region has 14 residues. V was clipped by 0 bases and J by 4 bases; unmatched bases: 2. Germline V gene sequence: CDR1 SGHDT, CDR2 YYEEEE. DNA for the CDR3: TGTGCCAGCAGCTTGGGGACTAGCCCAGAGACCCAGTACTTC. This encodes CASSLGTSPETQYF.

This clonotype was picked up a small number of times. The chain has TRBV28 and TRBJ2-3, with 11 bases aligning to TRBD2. Trimming at V came to 3 bases and at J to 5 bases, leaving 4 bases not matched to a gene. The CDR3 has 15 amino acids. Per the germline V gene, CDR1 is MDHEN and CDR2 is SYDVKM. The CDR3 region has the DNA TGTGCCAGCAGTTTCGTTAGCGGGGGGGAAGATACGCAGTATTTT. It encodes CASSFVSGGEDTQYF.

This chain uses TRBV6-2 or TRBV6-3 with TRBJ2-1; the match to TRBD1 covers 10 bases. Per the germline V gene, CDR1 is MNHEY and CDR2 is SVGEGT. J gave up 5 bases and V 6 bases, and 1 base lay outside the gene matches. The CDR3 runs 13 residues. The CDR3 sequence: CASSGTGDNEQFF. CDR3 in DNA: TGTGCCAGCAGCGGGACAGGGGACAATGAGCAGTTCTTC.

This clonotype was counted only a few times. The chain links TRBV4-1 to TRBJ2-1; 8 bases agree with TRBD1. CDR1 and CDR2 from the germline V gene are MGHRA and YSYEKL. Unmatched junction bases numbered 10, after V lost 2 bases and J lost 10 bases. The CDR3 runs to 15 residues. The CDR3 sequence is CASSQLWQGAWEQFF. CDR3 in DNA: TGCGCCAGCAGCCAACTCTGGCAGGGGGCATGGGAGCAGTTCTTC.

This clonotype was detected many times. V gene TRBV5-5 combines with J gene TRBJ2-4, with 9 bases fitting TRBD1. There are 13 residues in the CDR3. Unmatched junction bases numbered 12, after V lost 4 bases and J lost 16 bases. Per germline, CDR1 SGHKS and CDR2 YYEKEE (reference sequence). The CDR3 here is CASSPHSGTGFYF. The CDR3 DNA sequence: TGTGCCAGCAGCCCACACTCCGGGACAGGGTTTTACTTC.

The chain couples TRBV3-1 to TRBJ2-1, with 12 bases lining up with TRBD2. The CDR3 runs to 19 residues. The V and J ends lost 0 bases and 2 bases, in that order; junction bases with no gene match: 8. Germline CDR1 reads LGHDT; CDR2 reads YNNKEL (reference sequence). CDR3 coding DNA: TGTGCCAGCAGCCAAGAGGCGCCTAGCGGGGGGGCCCCCTACAATGAGCAGTTCTTC. The encoded protein is CASSQEAPSGGAPYNEQFF.

The chain is built from TRBV14 and TRBJ2-2, with D perhaps being TRBD1 or TRBD2 (5 bases each). This CDR3 region has 16 residues. Trimming cost V 3 bases and J 3 bases, with 14 bases left between them. Germline CDR1 SGHDN, CDR2 FVKESK. The CDR3 bases are TGTGCCAGCAGCCATAGATCAGGGAGTGACACCGGGGAGCTGTTTTTT. This gives the protein CASSHRSGSDTGELFF. Drawing the rest from reference TRBV14 and TRBJ2-2, the complete variable domain is EAGVTQFPSHSVIEKGQTVTLRCDPISGHDNLYWYRRVMGKEIKFLLHFVKESKQDESGMPNNRFLAERTGGTYSTLKVQPAELEDSGVYFCASSHRSGSDTGELFFGEGSRLTVL.

The gene calls are TRBV20-1 and TRBJ1-2; weak D call: TRBD1 (6 bases). CDR3 length equals 11 residues. The germline V gene has CDR1 DFQATT and CDR2 SNEGSKA (reference sequence). The CDR3 bases are TGCAGCTTGGACAGCGTCTATGGCTACACCTTC. This translates into CSLDSVYGYTF.

The J gene is TRBJ2-3, the V gene TRBV6-4; 10 nucleotides align to TRBD2. Germline loops: CDR1 MRHNA, CDR2 SNTAGT. The CDR3 extends over 16 amino acids. The V gene end was trimmed by 2 bases and the J gene end by 7 bases; junction bases not matched to a gene: 9. The CDR3, as DNA: TGTGCCAGCAGTGACGGCGCTAGCGGGGGAACCAATACGCAGTATTTT. Translation gives CASSDGASGGTNTQYF.

As concerns this clonotype: Its ends do not fully match the called genes, so a read error is possible. V gene TRBV11-2 combines with J gene TRBJ1-1; D is possibly TRBD1 (6 bases). Germline V lookup: CDR1 SGHAT, CDR2 FQNNGV. The CDR3 loop spans 16 amino acids. The CDR3 here is CVSSPGRGDTNTEAFF. CDR3 bases: TGTGTCAGCAGCCCCGGACGGGGGGACACGAACACTGAAGCTTTCTTT.

The chain joins TRBV20-1 to TRBJ2-3; 11 nucleotides agree with TRBD2. This CDR3 is built from 21 residues. J lost 0 bases, V lost 1 base, and 18 bases had no gene match. Germline V gene sequence: CDR1 DFQATT, CDR2 SNEGSKA (reference sequence). CDR3 nucleotide sequence: TGCAGTGCTAGAGGCGCCTTTCAGGGACTAGCGGAACGTACTAGCACAGATACGCAGTATTTT. It yields the protein CSARGAFQGLAERTSTDTQYF.

The chain links TRBV7-9 to TRBJ2-1, with TRBD2 as a possible D gene (7 bases). Germline V gene data show CDR1 as SEHNR and CDR2 as FQNEAQ (reference sequence). The CDR3 runs to 16 residues. V lost 4 bases to trimming and J lost 5 bases, with 18 bases between them. The CDR3 nucleotides are TGTGCCAGCAGCTCTTCTCTGGGGGGGCAGCACAATGAGCAGTTCTTC. Its protein is CASSSSLGGQHNEQFF.

With respect to this clonotype: A much larger clone is a single base away; this may be a read error. J is TRBJ2-3 and V is TRBV7-8; D might be TRBD2 (5 bases). CDR1 SGHVS and CDR2 FQNEAQ come from the germline V gene. The length of the CDR3 is 14 residues. V was trimmed by 5 bases and J by 6 bases, leaving 15 bases between them. Here the CDR3 DNA reads TGTGCCAGCAGCCTGAGACCGAGGGCGGATACGCAGTATTTT. Its translation: CASSLRPRADTQYF.